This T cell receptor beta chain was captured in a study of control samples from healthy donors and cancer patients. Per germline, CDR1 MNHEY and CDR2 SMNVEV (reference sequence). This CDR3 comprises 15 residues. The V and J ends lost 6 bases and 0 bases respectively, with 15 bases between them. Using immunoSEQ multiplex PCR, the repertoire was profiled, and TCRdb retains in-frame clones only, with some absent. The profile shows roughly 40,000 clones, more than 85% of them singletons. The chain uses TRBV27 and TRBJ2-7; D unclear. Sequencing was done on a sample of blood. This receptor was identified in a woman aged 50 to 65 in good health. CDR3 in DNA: TGTGCCAGCAGAGGTTGGGCCGAGAGCTCCTACGAGCAGTACTTC. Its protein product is CASRGWAESSYEQYF.